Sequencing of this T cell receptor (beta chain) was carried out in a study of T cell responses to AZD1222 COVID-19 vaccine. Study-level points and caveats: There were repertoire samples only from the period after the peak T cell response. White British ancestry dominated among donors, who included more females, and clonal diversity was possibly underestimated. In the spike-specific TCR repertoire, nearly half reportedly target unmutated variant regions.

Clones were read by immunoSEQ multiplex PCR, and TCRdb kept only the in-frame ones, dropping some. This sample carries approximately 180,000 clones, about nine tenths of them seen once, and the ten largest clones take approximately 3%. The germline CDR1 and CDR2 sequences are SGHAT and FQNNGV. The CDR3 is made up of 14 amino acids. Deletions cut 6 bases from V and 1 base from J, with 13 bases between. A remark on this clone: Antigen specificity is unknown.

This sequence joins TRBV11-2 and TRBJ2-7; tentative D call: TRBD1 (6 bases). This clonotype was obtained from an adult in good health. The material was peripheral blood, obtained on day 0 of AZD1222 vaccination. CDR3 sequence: CASRPGTGSYEQYF. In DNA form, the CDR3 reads TGTGCCAGCAGACCTGGAACAGGGTCCTACGAGCAGTACTTC.